The sequence of this T cell receptor (beta chain) was determined in a study of prognosis after radiotherapy for stage I lung cancer. V shed 4 bases and J shed 4 bases, with 20 bases lying between them. CDR1 DFQATT and CDR2 SNEGSKA come from the germline V gene (reference sequence). The CDR3 contains 16 residues. This clonotype was found many times. Template was genomic DNA; TCR beta CDR3 amplified in two multiplex PCR rounds. Each TRBV and TRBJ gene had its own primer in the first PCR round. TCRdb ran MiXCR on the multiplex PCR reads and lists one entry per CDR3 protein. Of some 28,000 distinct CDR3 sequences detected, around 31% appear once; the ten largest clones hold roughly an eighth.

The gene calls are TRBV20-1 and TRBJ1-5; D is possibly TRBD1 (6 bases). The receptor's source is a donor aged 50 or older with non-small cell lung cancer. This sample comprised PBMCs, obtained before or after stereotactic body radiation therapy (not recorded which). The CDR3: CSAMRQGSVGNQPQHF. The CDR3, as DNA: TGCAGTGCTATGCGTCAGGGGAGTGTGGGGAATCAGCCCCAGCATTTT.